These 9 T cell receptor beta chains came from one sample sequenced in a study of T cell changes during pregnancy in multiple sclerosis. Clones were read by immunoSEQ multiplex PCR, and TCRdb kept only the in-frame ones, dropping some. The top ten hold roughly 4.8% of the sample, which has 35,000 to 50,000 clones, 85% to 90% seen once. The input for sequencing was peripheral blood, taken in the second trimester of pregnancy. The receptors derive from a female donor in good health, enrolled as a control in a pregnancy study.

The chain links TRBV15 to TRBJ1-1; weak D call: TRBD1 (5 bases). V was cut by 6 bases and J by 0 bases, with 14 bases left in between. The germline V gene has CDR1 LNHNV and CDR2 YYDKDF (reference sequence). The CDR3 sequence is 15 residues long. The CDR3, as DNA: TGTGCCACCAGGGTAGGGGAGGGTTTGAACACTGAAGCTTTCTTT. Protein product: CATRVGEGLNTEAFF.

The V and J genes are TRBV9 and TRBJ2-2; D is ambiguous. CDR1 and CDR2 (germline): SGDLS, YYNGEE. Trimming shortened V by 8 bases and J by 2 bases, and 10 bases separated the two germline ends. This CDR3 spans 13 amino acids. CDR3 sequence reads: CASSTGNTGELFF. CDR3 in DNA: TGTGCCAGTAGTACCGGTAACACCGGGGAGCTGTTTTTT.

The rearrangement joins TRBV2 to TRBJ2-2; TRBD2 agrees at 10 bases. CDR1 and CDR2 from the germline V gene are SNHLY and FYNNEI. Trimming removed 11 bases from V and 4 bases from J; junction bases left unmatched: 19. This CDR3 region has 18 residues. The DNA for the CDR3 is TGTGCCTCCCGTGGGCTAGCGGGAGTCGGCCGGGGCACCGGGGAGCTGTTTTTT. It translates to CASRGLAGVGRGTGELFF.

This chain links TRBV9 with TRBJ2-3; D unresolved. Trimming removed 0 bases at V and 2 bases at J, with 10 bases between. The length of the CDR3 is 15 residues. Germline assignment: CDR1 SGDLS and CDR2 YYNGEE. Here the CDR3 DNA reads TGTGCCAGCAGCGTAGTTGGCGGCTACACAGATACGCAGTATTTT. Encoded protein: CASSVVGGYTDTQYF.

The rearrangement joins TRBV27 to TRBJ1-4; D perhaps matches TRBD1 (5 bases). The CDR3 covers 13 residues. V lost 4 bases to trimming and J lost 7 bases, with 10 bases between them. Germline-derived CDR1 and CDR2 are MNHEY and SMNVEV (reference sequence). The CDR3 nucleotides are TGTGCCAGCAGTTCCCCAAGGGGTGAAAAACTGTTTTTT. Translating it yields CASSSPRGEKLFF. Full variable domain (rest looked up from reference TRBV27 and TRBJ1-4): EAQVTQNPRYLITVTGKKLTVTCSQNMNHEYMSWYRQDPGLGLRQIYYSMNVEVTDKGDVPEGYKVSRKEKRNFPLILESPSPNQTSLYFCASSSPRGEKLFFGSGTQLSVL.

The J gene is TRBJ1-5, the V gene TRBV4-1; 8 bases map to TRBD1. V was clipped by 0 bases and J by 1 base; unmatched bases: 2. Per germline, CDR1 MGHRA and CDR2 YSYEKL. The CDR3 is 16 amino acids. The CDR3 region is CASSQDWDRSNQPQHF. The CDR3 nucleotides read TGCGCCAGCAGCCAAGATTGGGACAGGAGCAATCAGCCCCAGCATTTT.

The V call is TRBV11-2, the J call TRBJ2-1, with 9 bases that match TRBD2. The length of the CDR3 is 16 residues. Unmatched junction bases numbered 5, after V lost 2 bases and J lost 3 bases. Germline values: CDR1 SGHAT, CDR2 FQNNGV. The CDR3, as DNA: TGTGCCAGCAGCTTACTAGCGGGGTTCCTCTACAATGAGCAGTTCTTC. Translating it yields CASSLLAGFLYNEQFF.

V usage is TRBV7-2 and J usage is TRBJ1-1, with a tentative D call TRBD1 (5 bases). The germline gives CDR1 SGHTA, CDR2 FQGNSA. Trimming shortened V by 2 bases and J by 5 bases, and 9 bases separated the two germline ends. This CDR3 is built from 13 residues. The CDR3 protein is CASSLMPGTEAFF. The CDR3, as DNA: TGTGCCAGCAGCTTAATGCCAGGGACTGAAGCTTTCTTT.

V is TRBV18 and J is TRBJ2-2, with a weak D call TRBD2 (6 bases). The V and J ends lost 8 bases and 4 bases respectively, with 20 bases between them. Germline loops: CDR1 KGHSH, CDR2 LQKENI. The CDR3 extends over 16 amino acids. The CDR3 spells CASTSLRGFPTGELFF. The CDR3 DNA reads TGTGCCAGCACCAGCCTGCGGGGCTTTCCCACCGGGGAGCTGTTTTTT.